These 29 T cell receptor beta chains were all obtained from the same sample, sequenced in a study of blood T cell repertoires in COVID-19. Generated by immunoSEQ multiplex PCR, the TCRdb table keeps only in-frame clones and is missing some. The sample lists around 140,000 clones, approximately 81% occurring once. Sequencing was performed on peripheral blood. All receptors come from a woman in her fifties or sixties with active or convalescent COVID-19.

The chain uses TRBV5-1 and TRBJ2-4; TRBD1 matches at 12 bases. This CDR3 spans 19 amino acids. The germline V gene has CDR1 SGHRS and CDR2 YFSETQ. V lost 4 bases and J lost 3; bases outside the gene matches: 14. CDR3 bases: TGCGCCAGCAGCCGCCAAACTCCGGGACAGGGGGCGGGCAAAAACATTCAGTACTTC. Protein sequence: CASSRQTPGQGAGKNIQYF.

In nucleotides, the CDR3 is TGTGCCAGCAGTGAAGTCAGGCACACCGGGGAGCTGTTTTTT. It translates to CASSEVRHTGELFF. The rearrangement links TRBV2 to TRBJ2-2, with no clear D. V was pared by 1 base and J by 3 bases, with 6 bases between. The germline CDR1 and CDR2 sequences are SNHLY and FYNNEI. The length of the CDR3 is 14 residues.

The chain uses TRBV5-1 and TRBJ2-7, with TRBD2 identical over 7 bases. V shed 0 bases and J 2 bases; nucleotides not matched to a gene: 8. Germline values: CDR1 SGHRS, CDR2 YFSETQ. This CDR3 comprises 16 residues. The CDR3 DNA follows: TGCGCCAGCAGCTTGGCCGGAGCGGGGCTAACCTACGAGCAGTACTTC. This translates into CASSLAGAGLTYEQYF.

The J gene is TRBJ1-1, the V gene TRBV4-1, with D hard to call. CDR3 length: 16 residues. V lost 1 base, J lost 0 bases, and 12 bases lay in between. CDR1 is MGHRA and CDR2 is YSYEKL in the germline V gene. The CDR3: CASSQGINSLNTEAFF. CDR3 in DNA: TGCGCCAGCAGCCAAGGGATAAACAGTTTGAACACTGAAGCTTTCTTT.

CDR3 in amino acids: CASTPSGPSADTQYF. The CDR3 DNA follows: TGTGCCAGTACCCCAAGCGGGCCCTCCGCAGATACGCAGTATTTT. The chain recombines TRBV19 with TRBJ2-3; tentatively, D is TRBD2 (6 bases). Germline assignment: CDR1 LNHDA and CDR2 SQIVND (reference sequence). This CDR3 has 15 residues. Trimming removed 7 bases at V and 4 bases at J, with 18 bases between. The full variable domain, its missing parts supplied by reference TRBV19 and TRBJ2-3, is DGGITQSPKYLFRKEGQNVTLSCEQNLNHDAMYWYRQDPGQGLRLIYYSQIVNDFQKGDIAEGYSVSREKKESFPLTVTSAQKNPTAFYLCASTPSGPSADTQYFGPGTRLTVL.

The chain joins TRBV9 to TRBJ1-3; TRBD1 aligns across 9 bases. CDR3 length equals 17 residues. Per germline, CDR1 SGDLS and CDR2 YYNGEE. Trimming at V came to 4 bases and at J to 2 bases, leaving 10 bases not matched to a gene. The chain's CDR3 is CASSSTGTGLTGNTIYF. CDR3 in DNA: TGTGCCAGCAGCTCCACCGGGACAGGGCTAACTGGAAACACCATATATTTT. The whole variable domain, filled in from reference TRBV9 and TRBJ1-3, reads DSGVTQTPKHLITATGQRVTLRCSPRSGDLSVYWYQQSLDQGLQFLIQYYNGEERAKGNILERFSAQQFPDLHSELNLSSLELGDSALYFCASSSTGTGLTGNTIYFGEGSWLTVV.

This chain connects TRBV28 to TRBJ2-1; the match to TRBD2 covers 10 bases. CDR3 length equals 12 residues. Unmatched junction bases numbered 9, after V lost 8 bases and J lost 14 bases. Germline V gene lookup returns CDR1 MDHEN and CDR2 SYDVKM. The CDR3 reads CASRRGSGGEFF. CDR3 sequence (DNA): TGTGCCAGCCGCCGGGGGAGCGGGGGGGAGTTCTTC.

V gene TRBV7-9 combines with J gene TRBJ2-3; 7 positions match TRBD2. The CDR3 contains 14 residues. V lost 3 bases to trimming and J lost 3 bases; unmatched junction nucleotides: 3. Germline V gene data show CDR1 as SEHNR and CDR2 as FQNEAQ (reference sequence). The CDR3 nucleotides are TGTGCCAGCAGCTTCCCACTAGCGACAGATACGCAGTATTTT. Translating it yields CASSFPLATDTQYF.

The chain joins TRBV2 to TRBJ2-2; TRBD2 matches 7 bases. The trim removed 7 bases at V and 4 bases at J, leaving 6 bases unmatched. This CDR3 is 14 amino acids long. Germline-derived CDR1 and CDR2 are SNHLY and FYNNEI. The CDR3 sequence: CASTRAGTTGELFF. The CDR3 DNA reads TGTGCCAGCACCCGAGCGGGGACCACCGGGGAGCTGTTTTTT.

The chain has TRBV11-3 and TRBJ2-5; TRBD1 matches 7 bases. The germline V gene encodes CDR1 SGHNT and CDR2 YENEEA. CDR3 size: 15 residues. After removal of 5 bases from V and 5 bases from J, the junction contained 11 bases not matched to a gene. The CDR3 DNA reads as TGTGCCAGCAGCGTAGGGGGCGACCCTGACGAGACCCAGTACTTC. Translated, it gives CASSVGGDPDETQYF.

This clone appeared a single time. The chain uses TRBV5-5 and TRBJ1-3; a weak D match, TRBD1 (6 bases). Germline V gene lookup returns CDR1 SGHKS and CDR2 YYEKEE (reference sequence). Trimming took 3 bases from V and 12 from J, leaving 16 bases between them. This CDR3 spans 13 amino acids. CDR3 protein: CASSSPTGSDIYF. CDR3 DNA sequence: TGTGCCAGCAGCTCCCCGACAGGATCGGACATATATTTT.

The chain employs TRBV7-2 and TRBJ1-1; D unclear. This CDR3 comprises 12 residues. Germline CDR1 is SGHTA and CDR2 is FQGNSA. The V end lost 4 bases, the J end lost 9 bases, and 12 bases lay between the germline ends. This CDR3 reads CASSSRSGKAFF. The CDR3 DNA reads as TGTGCCAGCAGCTCTCGATCCGGGAAAGCTTTCTTT.

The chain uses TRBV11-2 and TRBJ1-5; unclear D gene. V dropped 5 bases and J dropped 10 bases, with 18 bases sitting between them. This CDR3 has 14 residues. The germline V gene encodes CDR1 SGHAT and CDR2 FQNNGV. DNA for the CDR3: TGTGCCAGCAGCCTCGATAGTGCGAATTCTCCCCAGCATTTT. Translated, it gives CASSLDSANSPQHF.

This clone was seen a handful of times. The CDR3 is CASSLSGRGLETQYF. CDR3 bases: TGTGCCAGCAGTTTATCGGGGAGGGGCCTTGAGACCCAGTACTTC. V usage is TRBV27 and J usage is TRBJ2-5; 7 bases fit TRBD2. V trimming: 0 bases; J trimming: 5 bases; junction bases outside the gene matches: 6. The CDR3 covers 15 residues. Per the germline V gene, CDR1 is MNHEY and CDR2 is SMNVEV (reference sequence).

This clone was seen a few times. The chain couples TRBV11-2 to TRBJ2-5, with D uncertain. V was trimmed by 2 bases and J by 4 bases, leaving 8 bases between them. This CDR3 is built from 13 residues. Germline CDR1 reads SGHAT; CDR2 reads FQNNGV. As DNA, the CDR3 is TGTGCCAGCAGCTTAATCTTTGTAGAGACCCAGTACTTC. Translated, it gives CASSLIFVETQYF.

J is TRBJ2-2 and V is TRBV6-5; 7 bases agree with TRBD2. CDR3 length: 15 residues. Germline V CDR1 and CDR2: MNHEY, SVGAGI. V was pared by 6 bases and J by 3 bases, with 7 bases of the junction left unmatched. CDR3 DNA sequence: TGTGCCAGCAGGTTCCTGGGGGGGTACACCGGGGAGCTGTTTTTT. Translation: CASRFLGGYTGELFF.

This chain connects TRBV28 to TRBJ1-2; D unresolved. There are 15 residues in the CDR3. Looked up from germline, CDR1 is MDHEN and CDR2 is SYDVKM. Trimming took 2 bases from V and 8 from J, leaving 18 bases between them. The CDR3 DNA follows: TGTGCCAGCAGTTTAGACTCCGGCTCCTCGAGAGGCTACACCTTC. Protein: CASSLDSGSSRGYTF.

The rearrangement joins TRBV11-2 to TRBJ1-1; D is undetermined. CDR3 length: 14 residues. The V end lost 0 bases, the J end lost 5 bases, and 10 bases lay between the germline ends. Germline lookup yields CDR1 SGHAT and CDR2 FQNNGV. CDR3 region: CASSLEEGRTEAFF. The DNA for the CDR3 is TGTGCCAGCAGCTTAGAAGAAGGGAGGACTGAAGCTTTCTTT.

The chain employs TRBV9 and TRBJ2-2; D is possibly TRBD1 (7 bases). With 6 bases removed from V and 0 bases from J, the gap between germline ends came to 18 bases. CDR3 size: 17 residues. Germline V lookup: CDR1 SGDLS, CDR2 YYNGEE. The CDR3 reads CASTLGGGVSNTGELFF. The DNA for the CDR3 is TGTGCCAGCACTCTAGGGGGCGGGGTCTCGAACACCGGGGAGCTGTTTTTT.

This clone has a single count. CDR3 residues: CATSVGGELFF. The CDR3, as DNA: TGTGCCACCTCCGTCGGCGGGGAGCTGTTTTTT. The chain uses TRBV6-6 and TRBJ2-2, with unresolved D. Germline V lookup: CDR1 MNHNY, CDR2 SVGAGI (reference sequence). The CDR3 runs 11 residues. Between the trimmed V and J ends, which lost 10 bases and 7 bases, there was a span of 10 bases.

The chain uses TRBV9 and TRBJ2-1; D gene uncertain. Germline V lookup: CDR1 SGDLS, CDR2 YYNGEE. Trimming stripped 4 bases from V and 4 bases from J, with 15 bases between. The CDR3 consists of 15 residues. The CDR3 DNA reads TGTGCCAGCAGCTTCCGCGGTGTAAGTTACAATGAGCAGTTCTTC. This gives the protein CASSFRGVSYNEQFF.

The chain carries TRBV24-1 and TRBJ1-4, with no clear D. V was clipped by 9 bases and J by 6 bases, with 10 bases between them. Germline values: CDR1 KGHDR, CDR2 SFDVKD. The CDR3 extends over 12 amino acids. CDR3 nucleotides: TGTGCCACCGACAAAGGCGATGAAAAACTGTTTTTT. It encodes CATDKGDEKLFF.

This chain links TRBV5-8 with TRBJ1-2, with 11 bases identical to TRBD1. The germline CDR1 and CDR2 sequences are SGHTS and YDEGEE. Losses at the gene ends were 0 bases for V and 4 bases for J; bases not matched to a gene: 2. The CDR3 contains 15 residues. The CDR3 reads CASSLGDRGSYGYTF. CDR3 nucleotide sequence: TGTGCCAGCAGCTTGGGGGACAGGGGGTCCTATGGCTACACCTTC.

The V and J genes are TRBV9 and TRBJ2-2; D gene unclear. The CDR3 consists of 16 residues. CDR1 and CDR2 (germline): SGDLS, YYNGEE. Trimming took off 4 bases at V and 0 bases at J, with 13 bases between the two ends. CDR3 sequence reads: CASSTQASPNTGELFF. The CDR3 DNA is TGTGCCAGCAGCACCCAAGCGTCGCCGAACACCGGGGAGCTGTTTTTT.

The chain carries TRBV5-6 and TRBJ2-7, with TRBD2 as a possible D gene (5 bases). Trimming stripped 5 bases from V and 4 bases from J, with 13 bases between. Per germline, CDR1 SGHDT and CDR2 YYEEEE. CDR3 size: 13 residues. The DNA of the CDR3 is TGTGCCAGCAGTGTGTCGGGGAGTTACGAGCAGTACGTC. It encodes CASSVSGSYEQYV.

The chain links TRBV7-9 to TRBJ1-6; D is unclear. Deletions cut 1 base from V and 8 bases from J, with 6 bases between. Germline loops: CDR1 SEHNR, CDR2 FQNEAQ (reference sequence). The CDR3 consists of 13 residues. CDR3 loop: CASSLDSDSPLHF. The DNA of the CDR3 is TGTGCCAGCAGCTTAGATTCGGATTCACCCCTCCACTTT.

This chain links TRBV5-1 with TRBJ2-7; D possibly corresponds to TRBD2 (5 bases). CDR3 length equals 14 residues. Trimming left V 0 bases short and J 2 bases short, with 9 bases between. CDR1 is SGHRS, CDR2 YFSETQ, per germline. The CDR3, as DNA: TGCGCCAGCAGCTTGGCCGGGAACCCCTACGAGCAGTACGTC. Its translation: CASSLAGNPYEQYV.

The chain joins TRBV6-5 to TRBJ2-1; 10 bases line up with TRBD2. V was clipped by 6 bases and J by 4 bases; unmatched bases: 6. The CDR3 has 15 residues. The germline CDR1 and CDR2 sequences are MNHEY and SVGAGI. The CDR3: CASRSGTSVYNEQFF. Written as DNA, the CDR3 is TGTGCCAGCAGGTCCGGGACTAGCGTATACAATGAGCAGTTCTTC.

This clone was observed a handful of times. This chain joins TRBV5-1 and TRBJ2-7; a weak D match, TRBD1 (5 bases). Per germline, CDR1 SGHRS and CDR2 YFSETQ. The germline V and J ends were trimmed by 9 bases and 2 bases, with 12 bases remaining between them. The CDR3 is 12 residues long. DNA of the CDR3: TGCGCCACCCTGACAGAAACCTACGAGCAGTACGTC. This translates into CATLTETYEQYV.